This is a list of T cell receptor beta chains from one sample in a study of OX40 agonist ivuxolimab in advanced cancers. Sequencing used immunoSEQ multiplex PCR; TCRdb keeps in-frame clones, though not all of them. The data contain 55,000 to 85,000 clones, 92% of them singletons. The specimen comprised CD4+ or CD8+ T cells sorted from blood, sampled in a trial of the OX40 agonist ivuxolimab. These TCRs come from an adult with an advanced solid tumor such as melanoma, head and neck, liver or kidney cancer. CDR3s include the opening cysteine and the closing phenylalanine or tryptophan. A D gene is named only where the DNA matches it firmly. The size of a clone is reported for some rows only, either as once, few or many, or as a class for expanded clones.

CDR3aa	CDR3nt	j_gene	d_gene	abundance	v_gene
CASSAYYRTDNQPQHF	TGTGCCAGCAGCGCGTACTATAGGACAGACAATCAGCCCCAGCATTTT	TRBJ1-5	.	few	TRBV7-8
CAILAGEADTQYF	TGCGCCATTCTAGCGGGGGAGGCAGATACGCAGTATTTT	TRBJ2-3	TRBD2	.	TRBV10-2
CASSLDHSSYNEQFF	TGTGCCAGCAGCTTGGACCACAGCTCCTACAATGAGCAGTTCTTC	TRBJ2-1	.	.	TRBV5-4
CASSAQWVYGYTF	TGTGCCAGCAGCGCCCAATGGGTATATGGCTACACCTTC	TRBJ1-2	.	.	TRBV7-7
CASSLEGLSSYNEQFF	TGTGCCAGCAGCTTGGAAGGCCTAAGCTCCTACAATGAGCAGTTCTTC	TRBJ2-1	.	.	TRBV5-4
CASSFRGQPYSNQPQHF	TGTGCCAGCAGCTTTAGGGGACAGCCTTATAGCAATCAGCCCCAGCATTTT	TRBJ1-5	TRBD1	once	TRBV11-2
CASSGSNTEAFF	TGTGCCAGCAGCGGGTCCAACACTGAAGCTTTCTTT	TRBJ1-1	.	.	TRBV27
CASSEFRGNTEAFF	TGTGCCAGCAGTGAATTCCGCGGCAACACTGAAGCTTTCTTT	TRBJ1-1	.	.	TRBV6-1
CASSQFGADTTNEKLFF	TGCGCCAGCAGCCAATTCGGGGCTGATACAACTAATGAAAAACTGTTTTTT	TRBJ1-4	.	.	TRBV4-1
CASSGDNQETQYF	TGTGCCAGCAGTGGGGACAACCAAGAGACCCAGTACTTC	TRBJ2-5	.	.	TRBV6-1
CASFTNTLTNYEQYF	TGTGCCAGCTTCACAAACACCCTAACTAACTACGAGCAGTACTTC	TRBJ2-7	.	.	TRBV21-1
CASSKLPGQVVNEQFF	TGTGCCAGCAGCAAACTACCGGGACAGGTTGTAAATGAGCAGTTCTTC	TRBJ2-1	TRBD1	.	TRBV7-6
CASSQDRRNGYTF	TGCGCCAGCAGCCAAGATCGACGGAATGGCTACACCTTC	TRBJ1-2	.	.	TRBV4-3
CASYLGAGAYEQYF	TGTGCCAGCTACCTCGGAGCGGGGGCCTACGAGCAGTACTTC	TRBJ2-7	TRBD2	.	TRBV2
CASSPSTGEKDYGYTF	TGTGCCAGCAGTCCGTCGACAGGGGAGAAAGACTATGGCTACACCTTC	TRBJ1-2	TRBD1	.	TRBV27
CASSAQGRKYEQYF	TGTGCCAGCAGTGCACAGGGGAGAAAGTACGAGCAGTACTTC	TRBJ2-7	TRBD1	.	TRBV6-1
CATSSGTLITGELFF	TGTGCCACCAGCAGCGGGACTCTGATTACCGGGGAGCTGTTTTTT	TRBJ2-2	.	.	TRBV15
CASSFVSFASTDTQYF	TGTGCCAGCAGTTTCGTCAGCTTCGCTAGCACAGATACGCAGTATTTT	TRBJ2-3	.	.	TRBV27
CASSEGGGLQETQYF	TGTGCCAGCAGTGAAGGCGGGGGACTCCAAGAGACCCAGTACTTC	TRBJ2-5	TRBD2	.	TRBV2
CASSLTGTPTGNEAFF	TGTGCCAGCAGTTTAACCGGGACACCCACTGGCAATGAAGCTTTCTTT	TRBJ1-1	.	.	TRBV27
CASSGGTVAYEQYF	TGTGCCAGCAGCGGCGGGACAGTAGCCTACGAGCAGTACTTC	TRBJ2-7	.	.	TRBV5-6
CSAKAGEQYF	TGCAGTGCTAAGGCAGGCGAGCAGTACTTC	TRBJ2-7	.	.	TRBV20-1
CASRGPWDTEAFF	TGTGCCAGCAGGGGCCCCTGGGACACTGAAGCTTTCTTT	TRBJ1-1	.	.	TRBV5-4
CASGLLGVDLAGDTQYF	TGTGCTAGTGGTTTGTTGGGGGTGGATCTGGCTGGGGATACGCAGTATTTT	TRBJ2-3	.	.	TRBV12-5
CASSYNGDGNYEQYF	TGTGCCAGCAGTTACAACGGGGACGGGAACTACGAGCAGTACTTC	TRBJ2-7	.	.	TRBV6-5
CASSLSGGYLNEQYF	TGTGCCAGCAGCCTAAGCGGGGGGTACTTGAACGAGCAGTACTTC	TRBJ2-7	TRBD2	.	TRBV9
CASSVKGFSYEQYF	TGTGCCAGCAGTGTCAAGGGTTTCTCCTACGAGCAGTACTTC	TRBJ2-7	.	.	TRBV2
CASSLGSLMNTEAFF	TGTGCCAGCAGCTTAGGGAGTTTAATGAACACTGAAGCTTTCTTT	TRBJ1-1	.	.	TRBV11-2
CATSRDPTAGGEKLFF	TGTGCCACCAGCAGAGATCCGACAGCCGGAGGGGAAAAACTGTTTTTT	TRBJ1-4	.	.	TRBV15
CASSLAEAGENTEAFF	TGTGCCAGCAGCTTGGCCGAGGCGGGGGAGAACACTGAAGCTTTCTTT	TRBJ1-1	.	.	TRBV5-4
CASSYQSGTPQGYGYTF	TGTGCCAGCAGCTACCAATCCGGGACACCTCAGGGCTATGGCTACACCTTC	TRBJ1-2	.	.	TRBV7-2
CASSLNTGELFF	TGCGCCAGCAGTCTGAACACCGGGGAGCTGTTTTTT	TRBJ2-2	.	.	TRBV10-2
CASSSAGGTYNEQFF	TGTGCCAGCAGTTCCGCGGGGGGGACCTACAATGAGCAGTTCTTC	TRBJ2-1	TRBD2	.	TRBV6-5
CASSQANTEAFF	TGCGCCAGCAGCCAGGCCAACACTGAAGCTTTCTTT	TRBJ1-1	.	.	TRBV4-1
CASSLAGAGFNTEAFF	TGCGCCAGCAGCTTGGCGGGTGCGGGATTCAACACTGAAGCTTTCTTT	TRBJ1-1	.	.	TRBV5-1